This TCR beta chain was captured in a study of cytomegalovirus exposure and HLA in healthy donors. In the case of this clone: Antigen unknown.

60 Vbeta and 13 Jbeta primers were used in PCR. TCRdb keeps only in-frame clones here, not all; method: immunoSEQ multiplex PCR. The data contain approximately 240,000 clones, roughly 89% of them singletons. V lost 6 bases and J 1 base, leaving 15 bases between the germline ends. This CDR3 contains 15 residues. Per the germline V gene, CDR1 is SNHLY and CDR2 is FYNNEI. Healthy bone marrow donors made up the cohort. Study-level findings and limits: In all likelihood, a cluster of highly shared sequence variants was a sequencing artifact.

Sequenced material: PBMCs. The receptor comes from a woman under 30 in good health and CMV-seronegative. This sequence joins TRBV2 and TRBJ2-5; possible D gene TRBD2, 6 bases. The CDR3 DNA follows: TGTGCCAGCAGGCCCGACTTGGGACTCCAAGAGACCCAGTACTTC. Amino acid sequence: CASRPDLGLQETQYF.